These 18 T cell receptor beta chains originate from one sample sequenced in a study of T cells in Graves' hyperthyroidism and ophthalmopathy. The TCR beta CDR3 regions underwent amplification using RNA transcripts as the source. Using the HTBI primer set, a first-round RT-PCR was run on the TCR CDR3. TCRdb itself ran the multiplex PCR reads through MiXCR, one entry per CDR3 protein. The sample has about 690,000 distinct CDR3 sequences; around 16% are singletons. Input material: blood. The receptors shown here come from a man aged 50 or older with Graves' hyperthyroidism.

This chain joins TRBV5-1 and TRBJ1-1; D is possibly TRBD1 (5 bases). CDR1 and CDR2 (germline): SGHRS, YFSETQ. V lost 0 bases to trimming and J lost 0 bases, with 12 bases between them. The CDR3 sequence is 16 residues long. The CDR3 DNA reads TGCGCCAGCAGCTTGGCTGGGGCACCTATGAACACTGAAGCTTTCTTT. This codes for CASSLAGAPMNTEAFF.

This clonotype was seen repeatedly, ten times or more. This chain connects TRBV6-2 or TRBV6-3 to TRBJ2-7; the match to TRBD2 covers 9 bases. Germline CDR1 is MNHEY and CDR2 is SVGEGT. The CDR3 extends over 17 amino acids. V dropped 2 bases and J dropped 1; count of bases not matched to a gene: 9. The CDR3 DNA sequence: TGTGCCAGCAGTTACGAAAAAGGACTAGCGCGATCCTACGAGCAGTACTTC. Its protein is CASSYEKGLARSYEQYF.

At least ten counts were recorded for this clonotype. The chain joins TRBV11-2 to TRBJ2-7; TRBD2 aligns across 7 bases. Germline assignment: CDR1 SGHAT and CDR2 FQNNGV. The J segment lost 0 bases and the V segment lost 0 bases, leaving 5 bases of the junction unmatched. The CDR3 is made up of 16 amino acids. The CDR3, as DNA: TGTGCCAGCAGCTTAGATTCGCGGGAGAGCTCCTACGAGCAGTACTTC. Residues: CASSLDSRESSYEQYF.

This clonotype turned up a few times. The V call is TRBV6-1, the J call TRBJ2-3, with 9 bases matching TRBD2. CDR1 and CDR2 (germline): MNHNS, SASEGT. J lost 5 bases, V lost 5 bases, and 5 bases had no gene match. The CDR3 spans 14 residues. The chain's CDR3 is CASSLAGAQDTQYF. In nucleotides, the CDR3 is TGTGCCAGCAGTTTAGCGGGAGCACAAGATACGCAGTATTTT.

The table lists this clonotype with many counts. The chain links TRBV2 to TRBJ2-2, with D possibly TRBD2 on 5 matching bases. Trimming removed 2 bases at V and 14 bases at J, with 12 bases between. The CDR3 has 12 residues. Germline CDR1 and CDR2: SNHLY and FYNNEI. The CDR3 sequence is CASSESSRGLFF. The CDR3 DNA follows: TGTGCCAGCAGTGAATCGAGCCGGGGACTGTTTTTT.

The CDR3 is CASSSTGGGSYGYTF. The CDR3 DNA follows: TGTGCCAGCAGCTCAACCGGGGGGGGCAGCTATGGCTACACCTTC. V is TRBV9 and J is TRBJ1-2; D possibly corresponds to TRBD1 (6 bases). Germline V gives CDR1 SGDLS, CDR2 YYNGEE. V was cut by 4 bases and J by 4 bases, with 17 bases left in between. CDR3 length: 15 amino acids.

In this sample, this clonotype turned up many times. The gene calls are TRBV27 and TRBJ1-5; 7 nucleotides match TRBD1. The CDR3 is 16 amino acids. Unmatched junction bases numbered 7, after V lost 2 bases and J lost 3 bases. Per germline, CDR1 MNHEY and CDR2 SMNVEV (reference sequence). CDR3 residues: CASSLAAGTDNQPQHF. Here the CDR3 DNA reads TGTGCCAGCAGTTTAGCTGCCGGGACAGACAATCAGCCCCAGCATTTT.

This clonotype was detected ten times or more. The V and J genes are TRBV18 and TRBJ2-5; either TRBD1 or TRBD2 may fit D (5 bases each). Germline V gene sequence: CDR1 KGHSH, CDR2 LQKENI. CDR3 length: 14 residues. V lost 8 bases, J lost 1 base, and 14 bases lay in between. The CDR3 DNA is TGTGCCAGCAGTCCCCGGGACGGCCAAGAGACCCAGTACTTC. Encoded protein: CASSPRDGQETQYF.

The V gene is TRBV12-3 or TRBV12-4, the J gene TRBJ2-5; TRBD2 might be the D (6 bases). CDR3 length equals 13 residues. V was trimmed by 7 bases and J by 2 bases, leaving 11 bases between them. CDR3 protein: CASTGVLQETQYF. CDR3 nucleotide sequence: TGTGCCAGCACGGGGGTTCTACAAGAGACCCAGTACTTC.

This clonotype was recorded many times. V and J are TRBV28 and TRBJ1-1; TRBD1 is a possible D gene (5 bases). The CDR3 runs to 12 residues. Germline CDR1 is MDHEN and CDR2 is SYDVKM. V lost 10 bases, J lost 1 base, and 10 bases lay in between. The CDR3 coding sequence is TGTGCCATCAGCGGGGGGAACACTGAAGCTTTCTTT. This codes for CAISGGNTEAFF.

With regard to this clonotype: A single base separates this from a much larger clone, so it may be a read error. The chain couples TRBV30 to TRBJ1-1, with D hard to call. In germline, CDR1 is GTSNPN, CDR2 SVGIG (reference sequence). The CDR3 is 15 amino acids. This CDR3 reads CAWSVWVRENTEALF. DNA of the CDR3: TGTGCCTGGAGTGTATGGGTTCGGGAAAACACTGAAGCTTTGTTT.

This clonotype was seen ten or more times. The rearrangement links TRBV6-2 or TRBV6-3 to TRBJ1-1; D perhaps matches TRBD1 (5 bases). The V gene's germline CDR1 is MNHEY and CDR2 SVGEGT. This CDR3 region has 17 residues. V lost 0 bases, J lost 0 bases, and 14 bases lay in between. CDR3 nucleotide sequence: TGTGCCAGCAGTTACTCGGGGGGACGGGTCATGAACACTGAAGCTTTCTTT. Its protein is CASSYSGGRVMNTEAFF.

The DNA of the CDR3 is TGTGCCAGCAGTCGCCCCCGGGACAGAAGAATGGTAGCCAAAAACATTCAGTACTTC. The encoded protein is CASSRPRDRRMVAKNIQYF. The V gene is TRBV28, the J gene TRBJ2-4; 7 bases are shared with TRBD1. J was trimmed by 0 bases and V by 5 bases; bases with no gene match: 16. This CDR3 has 19 amino acids. Germline loops: CDR1 MDHEN, CDR2 SYDVKM.

This clonotype was observed a handful of times. V usage is TRBV19 and J usage is TRBJ1-5, with TRBD1 matching 7 bases. V dropped 6 bases and J dropped 2; count of bases not matched to a gene: 7. Germline values: CDR1 LNHDA, CDR2 SQIVND (reference sequence). The CDR3 sequence is 15 residues long. The CDR3 DNA sequence: TGTGCCAGTAGAATACAGGGGTACGGCAATCAGCCCCAGCATTTT. Its protein is CASRIQGYGNQPQHF.

There are many counts of this clonotype. The chain has TRBV7-9 and TRBJ2-7, with D unresolved. Germline CDR1 and CDR2: SEHNR and FQNEAQ (reference sequence). CDR3 length: 13 amino acids. Trimming stripped 2 bases from V and 0 bases from J, with 5 bases between. CDR3 coding DNA: TGTGCCAGCAGCTTACAGTCCTCCTACGAGCAGTACTTC. As protein: CASSLQSSYEQYF.

In its sample, this clonotype was seen many times. The chain is built from TRBV20-1 and TRBJ2-1, with D possibly called TRBD1 or TRBD2 (5 bases each). CDR3 length: 14 residues. The germline V gene encodes CDR1 DFQATT and CDR2 SNEGSKA (reference sequence). The V end lost 2 bases, the J end lost 5 bases, and 13 bases lay between the germline ends. The CDR3 loop reads CSARLPGRHNEQFF. CDR3 sequence (DNA): TGCAGTGCTAGACTCCCGGGACGTCACAATGAGCAGTTCTTC.

As regards this clonotype: This may be a read error: a much more frequent sequence differs by one nucleotide. A read error is likely, as this CDR3 ends without the conserved phenylalanine or tryptophan. The V gene is TRBV2, the J gene TRBJ2-3; weak D call: TRBD1 (5 bases). Germline V gene lookup returns CDR1 SNHLY and CDR2 FYNNEI. Between the trimmed V and J ends, which lost 7 bases and 3 bases, there was a span of 17 bases. The CDR3 has 15 residues. The CDR3 region is CASNRNRSPTDTQYL. The CDR3 DNA reads TGTGCCAGCAATCGAAACAGGTCGCCAACAGATACGCAGTATTTA.

A few counts support this clonotype. Possible read error: a much larger clone is one base away. The rearrangement uses TRBV12-3 or TRBV12-4 and TRBJ2-1; TRBD2 is a possible D gene (6 bases). This CDR3 is 15 amino acids long. The CDR3 is CASSVSTSLNNEQLF. The CDR3 bases are TGTGCCAGCAGTGTAAGTACTAGCCTGAACAATGAGCAGCTCTTC.